This TCR beta chain was found in a study of lymphopenia after photon versus proton radiotherapy. There are 12 residues in the CDR3. Germline CDR1 and CDR2: SGHTA and FQGNSA. Deletions cut 0 bases from V and 7 bases from J, with 6 bases between. Profiled with immunoSEQ multiplex PCR; TCRdb holds only in-frame clones, not every one. The sample lists tens of thousands of clones, around 89% occurring once. This sequence originates from an elderly man with esophageal cancer. J is TRBJ1-1 and V is TRBV7-2; D not resolved. The sequencing here drew on peripheral blood, taken from a patient treated with proton-based radiotherapy. CDR3 nucleotides: TGTGCCAGCAGCTTAGCCCCCCTTGAAGCTTTCTTT. Encoded protein: CASSLAPLEAFF.